This paragraph covers one T cell receptor (beta chain) sequence. Germline V CDR1 and CDR2: SGHTA, FQGNSA. The CDR3 totals 14 residues. Deletions cut 5 bases from V and 2 bases from J, with 13 bases between. Clones were sequenced by immunoSEQ multiplex PCR, and TCRdb holds only the in-frame ones, with some missing. This sample has over 55,000 clones; 91% occur once, and the top ten carry 3% to 4%. The sample originates from a study of OX40 agonist ivuxolimab in advanced cancers. On the study more broadly: Age averaged around 60 years (range 23 to 79), and roughly 82% were male.

The sequences come from CD4+ or CD8+ T cells sorted from blood, collected in a trial of the OX40 agonist ivuxolimab. The chain combines TRBV7-2 with TRBJ2-7; D is possibly TRBD1 or TRBD2 (5 bases each). The TCR was taken from an adult with an advanced solid tumor such as melanoma, head and neck, liver or kidney cancer. CDR3 DNA sequence: TGTGCCAGCAGCCCCGGGACCCGGGCCTACGAGCAGTACTTC. Translation gives CASSPGTRAYEQYF.